This T cell receptor (beta chain) was identified during a study of Ad26.COV2.S vaccination and SARS-CoV-2 variants. Study details: Donor had been placed in the Ad26.COV2.S arm of the COV1001 trial. Broader study findings: Post-vaccination breadth of spike-specific CD8+ and CD4+ T cell responses was reportedly substantial.

CDR3 length: 15 residues. CDR1 is SGDLS and CDR2 is YYNGEE in the germline V gene. V gave up 3 bases and J gave up 1 base, with 12 bases separating them. Described treatment: some 20 received Ad26.COV2.S at low or high dose, single or two shots; about five received placebo; per-sample allocation not given. Samples were taken on day 63 after the first vaccine or placebo injection. In Boston, the donor was an adult between 18-55 years of age. Notes on this clone: Its antigen is not known.

Assay used: immunoSEQ multiplex PCR; TCRdb lists only in-frame clones, some missing. Among about 350,000 clones listed, around 87% were seen once. The sequences come from peripheral blood, collected in a trial of Ad26.COV2.S vaccine versus placebo. The V call is TRBV9, the J call TRBJ2-3; no firm D call. The TCR sequence derives from a person aged 18-65 years who received the Ad26.COV2.S COVID-19 vaccine or a placebo. Here the CDR3 reads CASSARSGGTDTQYF. The DNA for the CDR3 is TGTGCCAGCAGCGCTCGAAGTGGAGGCACAGATACGCAGTATTTT. Full variable domain (remainder filled in from reference TRBV9 and TRBJ2-3): DSGVTQTPKHLITATGQRVTLRCSPRSGDLSVYWYQQSLDQGLQFLIQYYNGEERAKGNILERFSAQQFPDLHSELNLSSLELGDSALYFCASSARSGGTDTQYFGPGTRLTVL.